What follows are 4 T cell receptor beta chains derived from one specimen sequenced in a study of vaccination effects on CD4 cells after COVID-19. Clones were read by immunoSEQ multiplex PCR, and TCRdb kept only the in-frame ones, dropping some. The table lists around 35,000 clones, approximately 72% of them singletons, with 2.5% to 3.5% in the top ten. It was after 10 days of culture that CD4+ T cells were isolated. No antigen has been assigned to these receptors. This specimen consisted of CD4+ T cells from PBMCs cultured without peptide, obtained before COVID-19 vaccination. These receptors came from a human donor who received a COVID-19 vaccine.

The rearrangement uses TRBV5-1 and TRBJ2-5; D unclear. CDR1 and CDR2 from the germline V gene are SGHRS and YFSETQ. Trimming pared 1 base from V and 4 bases from J, leaving 8 bases between. This CDR3 has 13 amino acids. The CDR3 DNA is TGCGCCAGCAGCTTGTACCCGGGAGAGACCCAGTACTTC. Amino acids: CASSLYPGETQYF.

CDR3 bases: TGTGCCAGCAGAGGGACAGGGAACACTGAAGCTTTCTTT. It translates to CASRGTGNTEAFF. The gene calls are TRBV6-5 and TRBJ1-1; 8 bases agree with TRBD1. CDR1 and CDR2 (germline): MNHEY, SVGAGI. This CDR3 has 13 amino acids. Unmatched junction bases numbered 1, after V lost 6 bases and J lost 1 base.

This sequence joins TRBV5-5 and TRBJ2-7; 9 bases are a match to TRBD2. The length of the CDR3 is 15 residues. Germline loops: CDR1 SGHKS, CDR2 YYEKEE (reference sequence). V shed 1 base and J 5 bases; nucleotides not matched to a gene: 7. The CDR3 loop reads CASSLIPAGGHEQYF. Here the CDR3 DNA reads TGTGCCAGCAGCTTGATTCCAGCGGGAGGTCACGAGCAGTACTTC.

The chain carries TRBV3-1 (or the pseudogene TRBV3-2) and TRBJ2-3; 8 positions agree with TRBD2. Trimming removed 1 base from V and 6 bases from J; junction bases left unmatched: 9. The CDR3 has 16 amino acids. Germline V lookup: CDR1 LGHDT, CDR2 YNNKEL (reference sequence). The CDR3 loop reads CASSQAAGTRTDTQYF. CDR3 sequence (DNA): TGTGCCAGCAGCCAAGCCGCCGGGACTAGAACTGATACGCAGTATTTT.